The subject of this entry is one TCR beta chain. Its antigen is currently unknown. These data are taken from a study of persistence of HIV-infected CD4 T cells. The wider study: Blood samples, up to roughly 200 mL, came from multiple time points, except a couple of leukapheresis donors sampled once.

An overlapping HIV-1 Gag peptide pool stimulated these cells at about 1 ug/peptide/mL. Sorted nonresponding memory CD4+ T cells were CD40L-negative, CD69-negative, CD45RO-high. Germline V gene lookup returns CDR1 SGHTA and CDR2 FQGTGA. The CDR3 sequence is 16 residues long. Trimming cost V 0 bases and J 0 bases, with 10 bases left between them. The libraries were made with immunoSEQ version 4 in survey mode. Using immunoSEQ multiplex PCR, the repertoire was profiled, and TCRdb retains in-frame clones only, with some absent. The sample has 30,000 or so clones; 75% to 85% are singletons. The origin of this receptor is an adult woman with HIV who was CMV-seropositive. The chain is built from TRBV7-3 and TRBJ2-3, with D possibly matching TRBD2 (6 bases). The sample was CD4+ T cells sorted from PBMCs after 18-hour stimulation, taken from a patient who received antiretroviral therapy. Here the CDR3 reads CASSLTAGTSTDTQYF. The CDR3 DNA follows: TGTGCCAGCAGCTTAACTGCGGGGACTAGCACAGATACGCAGTATTTT.